The clone carrying this TCR beta chain showed up just a few times. This specimen belongs to a study of blood T cells in healthy people across ages. Next came a second PCR, run for about 7 to 12 cycles, which used a sample-barcoded 5' primer along with a J-beta primer mix. Every single cDNA molecule received a tag from a template-switch adaptor with 12 random nucleotides. One entry per CDR3 protein results from TCRdb running MiXCR on the 5' RACE reads. The sample has 600,000 to 900,000 distinct CDR3 sequences; about a quarter are singletons. The CDR3 sequence is 17 residues long. In germline, CDR1 is SGHTA, CDR2 FQGTGA. The junction had 8 bases not matched to a gene; V was cut back by 3 bases and J by 4 bases. The data also belong to a second study, concerning T cells of mothers and their children.

Sequencing input: blood. This clonotype was sampled from a boy aged 5-17 years in good health. The chain has TRBV7-3 and TRBJ2-2; 10 nucleotides match TRBD2. The CDR3 loop reads CASSFQRGGRGTGELFF. In nucleotides, the CDR3 is TGTGCCAGCAGCTTCCAGCGGGGGGGCCGGGGCACCGGGGAGCTGTTTTTT.